This TCR beta chain came from a study of beta chain features in type 1 diabetes. The isolated RNA, all of it, was reverse transcribed, so expressed TCRB transcripts were what got sequenced. Method: immunoSEQ multiplex PCR; TCRdb's copy keeps in-frame clones and lacks some. This sample has 350,000 to 450,000 clones; over 11% occur once, and the top ten carry under 0.04%. Germline CDR1 is SGHDT and CDR2 is YYEEEE. The CDR3 has 14 residues. V was shortened by 1 base and J by 7 bases, with 14 bases between the two germline ends. V is TRBV5-6 and J is TRBJ1-2; D call uncertain. The clonotype was recovered from a man younger than 45 in good health. Sequenced sample: naive CD4+ T cells from blood. In DNA, the CDR3 is TGTGCCAGCAGCTTGAAACTGATCGTCGGTGGCTACACCTTC. It encodes CASSLKLIVGGYTF. Filled out from reference TRBV5-6 and TRBJ1-2, the complete variable domain reads DAGVTQSPTHLIKTRGQQVTLRCSPKSGHDTVSWYQQALGQGPQFIFQYYEEEERQRGNFPDRFSGHQFPNYSSELNVNALLLGDSALYLCASSLKLIVGGYTFGSGTRLTVV.